What follows is one T cell receptor (beta chain) and its context. Its antigen is undetermined. This entry is derived from a study of cytomegalovirus exposure and HLA in healthy donors. Looking at the study overall: HLA-typed donors were the source of about 85 million unique TCRs held in an early data release.

PCR employed 60 Vbeta and 13 Jbeta primers. Assay: immunoSEQ multiplex PCR; the TCRdb copy retains only in-frame clones and omits some. The table includes some 120,000 clones, around 79% detected once. Study-level findings and limits: Sequencing depth across donors, presence/absence analyses assumed, was roughly uniform. In vitro data verified a few CMV-associated chains as specific for CMV antigens.

Germline CDR1 PRHDT, CDR2 FYEKMQ (reference sequence). The CDR3 runs to 16 residues. After removal of 0 bases from V and 1 base from J, the junction contained 5 bases not matched to a gene. The source material was PBMCs. V usage is TRBV13 and J usage is TRBJ2-5; 7 bases are a match to TRBD2. The clonotype originates from a woman aged 40-49 years in good health and CMV-seronegative. CDR3 amino acids: CASSLGAGVAQETQYF. In DNA form, the CDR3 reads TGTGCCAGCAGCTTAGGGGCGGGAGTGGCCCAAGAGACCCAGTACTTC. Supplemented by reference TRBV13 and TRBJ2-5, the full variable domain reads AAGVIQSPRHLIKEKRETATLKCYPIPRHDTVYWYQQGPGQDPQFLISFYEKMQSDKGSIPDRFSAQQFSDYHSELNMSSLELGDSALYFCASSLGAGVAQETQYFGPGTRLLVL.